A single sample gave rise to the 4 T cell receptor beta chains below, sequenced in a study of T cell responses to AZD1222 COVID-19 vaccine listed by TCRdb under 2021. Libraries came from the immunoSEQ multiplex PCR assay. Here the immuneACCESS table is served through TCRdb, limited to in-frame sequences with V and J called. Missing clones are a known gap in these copies; in checked studies unresolved V genes cover under half, and the rest lacks a known reason. The sample profile shows hundreds of thousands of clones; approximately 94% of them were found once. The ten top clones hold 1% of the sample. The time point label, read with the paper, signifies: baseline before first vaccination. The treatment or condition label corresponds to: meningococcal conjugate vaccine given as trial control. The specimen was peripheral blood, collected on day 0 of MenACWY control vaccination. The receptors shown here come from an adult in good health.

V and J are TRBV6-2 or TRBV6-3 and TRBJ2-7; a weak D match, TRBD2 (5 bases). V was clipped by 0 bases and J by 4 bases, with 7 bases between them. The CDR3 runs 13 residues. Germline CDR1 reads MNHEY; CDR2 reads SVGEGT. The CDR3 spells CASSYSEGYEQYF. In nucleotides, the CDR3 is TGTGCCAGCAGTTACTCCGAGGGATACGAGCAGTACTTC.

The chain combines TRBV6-5 with TRBJ2-1; 12 nucleotides agree with TRBD2. This CDR3 has 13 amino acids. Germline CDR1 is MNHEY and CDR2 is SVGAGI. The junction had 2 bases not matched to a gene; V was cut back by 9 bases and J by 5 bases. The CDR3 DNA reads TGTGCCAGTTCTAGCGGGGGGGACAATGAGCAGTTCTTC. Protein product: CASSSGGDNEQFF.

This CDR3 is CAWSVVQGRQPQHF. DNA of the CDR3: TGTGCCTGGAGTGTAGTGCAGGGAAGGCAGCCCCAGCATTTT. The gene calls are TRBV30 and TRBJ1-5; D might be TRBD1 (5 bases). The V gene lost 0 bases and the J gene lost 7 bases, with 13 bases spanning the gap. CDR3 length equals 14 residues. In germline, CDR1 is GTSNPN, CDR2 SVGIG (reference sequence).

This clone was seen only once. The chain combines TRBV11-2 with TRBJ1-3, with 7 bases that match TRBD1. This CDR3 has 15 amino acids. CDR1 is SGHAT and CDR2 is FQNNGV in the germline V gene. Germline trimming cut 5 bases from V and 0 bases from J; bases unmatched to any gene: 4. The CDR3 nucleotides are TGTGCCAGCAGCCTGGGACAGAACTCTGGAAACACCATATATTTT. It is translated as CASSLGQNSGNTIYF.